This passage covers 17 T cell receptor beta chains from one sample sequenced in a study of T cell repertoires in cytomegalovirus infection. These TCRs are of unknown antigen specificity. Using its own MiXCR run on the reads, TCRdb lists one record per CDR3 protein. The sample includes about 47,000 distinct CDR3 sequences, about 19% of them seen just once. The sample in question was CD8+ T cells from cultured PBMCs, obtained from culture after CMV antigen stimulation. The receptors were gathered from a human donor in good health (CMV status not recorded). Some clones in this sample may be carry-over from other donors' samples.

This chain links TRBV7-9 with TRBJ2-7, with D perhaps TRBD2 (6 bases). The CDR3 spans 12 residues. Per germline, CDR1 SEHNR and CDR2 FQNEAQ (reference sequence). V lost 3 bases, J lost 4 bases, and 7 bases lay in between. The CDR3 region has the DNA TGTGCCAGCAGCTTGAGCGGGTACGAGCAGTACTTC. Translating gives CASSLSGYEQYF.

Only a few counts were recorded for this clonotype. The J gene is TRBJ1-2, the V gene TRBV27; maybe TRBD1 (6 bases). V was trimmed by 7 bases and J by 10 bases, leaving 19 bases between them. In germline, CDR1 is MNHEY, CDR2 SMNVEV (reference sequence). This CDR3 region has 13 residues. CDR3: CASTGTGLAYYTF. The CDR3 DNA follows: TGTGCCAGCACCGGAACAGGGTTGGCTTACTACACCTTC.

Note on this clonotype: Being one base from a much bigger clone, this may be a read error. The J gene is TRBJ2-7, the V gene TRBV11-2; 8 bases agree with TRBD1. Germline CDR1 is SGHAT and CDR2 is FQNNGV. This CDR3 is built from 17 residues. CDR3 nucleotides: TGTGCCAGCATCCCGACCGGGACAGGCACTTTCTCCTACGGGCAGTACTTC. It encodes CASIPTGTGTFSYGQYF.

This chain's CDR3 is CASSTRTGLNTEAFF. For the CDR3, the DNA is TGTGCCAGCAGTACGCGGACAGGGTTGAACACTGAAGCTTTCTTT. The rearrangement links TRBV27 to TRBJ1-1; TRBD1 aligns across 8 bases. Per germline, CDR1 MNHEY and CDR2 SMNVEV (reference sequence). V dropped 5 bases and J dropped 0; count of bases not matched to a gene: 5. The CDR3 totals 15 residues.

The chain joins TRBV11-2 to TRBJ2-1; weak D call: TRBD2 (6 bases). The CDR3 totals 18 residues. The V end lost 1 base, the J end lost 0 bases, and 16 bases lay between the germline ends. Per germline, CDR1 SGHAT and CDR2 FQNNGV. CDR3 residues: CASSLVVIAGLSYNEQFF. The CDR3 DNA follows: TGTGCCAGCAGCTTAGTCGTTATCGCGGGACTCTCCTACAATGAGCAGTTCTTC.

In its sample, this clonotype was seen many times. This chain connects TRBV27 to TRBJ2-1, with D perhaps matching TRBD2 (6 bases). V was shortened by 11 bases and J by 5 bases, with 13 bases between the two germline ends. The germline V gene encodes CDR1 MNHEY and CDR2 SMNVEV (reference sequence). The CDR3 has 12 amino acids. The CDR3 here is CAVGGEDNEQFF. The CDR3, as DNA: TGTGCCGTAGGCGGGGAGGACAATGAGCAGTTCTTC.

This clonotype was detected a few times. The J gene is TRBJ2-1, the V gene TRBV15; D unresolved. This CDR3 has 14 residues. Trimming cost V 5 bases and J 0 bases, with 8 bases left between them. Looked up from germline, CDR1 is LNHNV and CDR2 is YYDKDF (reference sequence). CDR3 sequence reads: CATSGHISYNEQFF. The CDR3 coding sequence is TGTGCCACCAGCGGTCATATCTCCTACAATGAGCAGTTCTTC.

This clonotype was seen at least ten times. This sequence joins TRBV7-6 and TRBJ2-3, with 11 bases lining up with TRBD1. Germline CDR1 SGHVS, CDR2 FNYEAQ. The trim removed 3 bases at V and 3 bases at J, leaving 2 bases unmatched. This CDR3 has 15 amino acids. The CDR3 DNA is TGTGCCAGCAGCTTTGGGACAGGGGGGACAGATACGCAGTATTTT. Translating gives CASSFGTGGTDTQYF.

This clonotype occurred a few times. This chain joins TRBV30 and TRBJ2-7; D perhaps matches TRBD2 (6 bases). The V gene lost 0 bases and the J gene lost 5 bases, with 11 bases spanning the gap. The germline V gene has CDR1 GTSNPN and CDR2 SVGIG (reference sequence). The CDR3 loop spans 13 amino acids. This CDR3 is CAWSVLASDEQYF. For the CDR3, the DNA is TGTGCCTGGAGTGTACTGGCTAGCGACGAGCAGTACTTC.

This clonotype turned up a few times. The chain links TRBV2 to TRBJ2-5; weak D call: TRBD2 (6 bases). Germline CDR1 is SNHLY and CDR2 is FYNNEI. Trimming took 10 bases from V and 4 from J, leaving 16 bases between them. The CDR3 is 13 amino acids. The CDR3 DNA reads as TGTGCCATCTCTAGCGCCGGGGGAGAGACCCAGTACTTC. Protein: CAISSAGGETQYF.

This clonotype came up a few times. The chain has TRBV27 and TRBJ2-2, with D perhaps being TRBD1 or TRBD2 (5 bases each). This CDR3 comprises 15 residues. Germline V lookup: CDR1 MNHEY, CDR2 SMNVEV (reference sequence). V was clipped by 6 bases and J by 6 bases, with 17 bases between them. The CDR3 coding sequence is TGTGCCAGCAGACCCCCTTGGAAGGGACCCGGGGAGCTGTTTTTT. Residues: CASRPPWKGPGELFF.

Many counts were recorded for this clonotype. The CDR3 sequence is CASSATGAEAGYTF. The CDR3 region has the DNA TGCGCCAGCAGTGCCACAGGGGCCGAGGCTGGCTACACCTTC. V and J are TRBV10-2 and TRBJ1-2, with 7 bases aligning to TRBD1. This CDR3 spans 14 amino acids. J lost 7 bases, V lost 4 bases, and 9 bases had no gene match. CDR1 is WSHSY, CDR2 SAAADI, per germline.

V usage is TRBV5-6 and J usage is TRBJ2-7; D might be TRBD1 or TRBD2, each matching 5 bases. CDR3 size: 13 residues. Germline V gene sequence: CDR1 SGHDT, CDR2 YYEEEE. The ends were cut back, 4 bases at V and 4 bases at J, with 12 bases in the middle. CDR3 sequence: CASSLGEHYEQYF. CDR3 DNA sequence: TGTGCCAGCAGCCTGGGGGAGCATTACGAGCAGTACTTC. The full variable domain, completed using reference TRBV5-6 and TRBJ2-7, is DAGVTQSPTHLIKTRGQQVTLRCSPKSGHDTVSWYQQALGQGPQFIFQYYEEEERQRGNFPDRFSGHQFPNYSSELNVNALLLGDSALYLCASSLGEHYEQYFGPGTRLTVT.

The chain employs TRBV12-3 or TRBV12-4 and TRBJ2-7, with 8 bases identical to TRBD2. The junction had 6 bases not matched to a gene; V was cut back by 3 bases and J by 2 bases. The CDR3 contains 15 residues. The CDR3 DNA sequence: TGTGCCAGCAGTTTTTCCCTAGCGGGTACCTACGAGCAGTACTTC. Translating it yields CASSFSLAGTYEQYF.

The chain is built from TRBV19 and TRBJ2-1; no definite D call. CDR1 and CDR2 from the germline V gene are LNHDA and SQIVND (reference sequence). The germline V and J ends were trimmed by 6 bases and 1 base, with 13 bases remaining between them. This CDR3 comprises 15 residues. This chain's CDR3 is CASSSAHASYNEQFF. The CDR3 nucleotides read TGTGCCAGTAGCTCGGCGCACGCATCCTACAATGAGCAGTTCTTC.

The V and J genes are TRBV6-2 or TRBV6-3 and TRBJ1-1; 7 nucleotides match TRBD1. With V trimmed by 0 bases and J by 0 bases, 13 bases remained unmatched. CDR3 size: 19 residues. Per the germline V gene, CDR1 is MNHEY and CDR2 is SVGEGT. The CDR3 loop reads CASSYSTFGTEYLNTEAFF. Here the CDR3 DNA reads TGTGCCAGCAGTTACTCGACTTTCGGGACAGAGTATCTGAACACTGAAGCTTTCTTT.

This chain connects TRBV30 to TRBJ2-3; D not certain. CDR3 length: 12 residues. Trimming left V 1 base short and J 2 bases short, with 4 bases between. Germline assignment: CDR1 GTSNPN and CDR2 SVGIG (reference sequence). CDR3 DNA sequence: TGTGCCTGGAGTGCTCTCACAGATACGCAGTATTTT. The encoded protein is CAWSALTDTQYF.